This T cell receptor (beta chain) derives from a study of PD-1 blockade in classical Hodgkin lymphoma. The CDR3 totals 15 residues. Trimming took off 4 bases at V and 0 bases at J, with 12 bases between the two ends. Germline lookup yields CDR1 KGHSH and CDR2 LQKENI. Following autologous stem cell transplantation, relapse occurred in every patient, and exposure to brentuximab vedotin varied. Study conclusions and caveats: Prior therapy or disease activity may underlie the repertoire differences, whose causes remain undefined.

Sample share makes this clone medium-sized. Its antigen is not identified. The data were produced by immunoSEQ multiplex PCR, yet TCRdb's version contains in-frame clones alone and is incomplete. The sample lists some 25,000 clones; around 64% were seen once. This TCR derives from a human donor with classical Hodgkin lymphoma. Sample: peripheral blood mononuclear cells (PBMCs), taken before the second cycle of nivolumab. This chain connects TRBV18 to TRBJ1-1; weak D call: TRBD1 (6 bases). CDR3 bases: TGTGCCAGCTCACTAAGGGGACAAATGAACACTGAAGCTTTCTTT. Its protein is CASSLRGQMNTEAFF. The whole variable domain, filled in from reference TRBV18 and TRBJ1-1, reads NAGVMQNPRHLVRRRGQEARLRCSPMKGHSHVYWYRQLPEEGLKFMVYLQKENIIDESGMPKERFSAEFPKEGPSILRIQQVVRGDSAAYFCASSLRGQMNTEAFFGQGTRLTVV.